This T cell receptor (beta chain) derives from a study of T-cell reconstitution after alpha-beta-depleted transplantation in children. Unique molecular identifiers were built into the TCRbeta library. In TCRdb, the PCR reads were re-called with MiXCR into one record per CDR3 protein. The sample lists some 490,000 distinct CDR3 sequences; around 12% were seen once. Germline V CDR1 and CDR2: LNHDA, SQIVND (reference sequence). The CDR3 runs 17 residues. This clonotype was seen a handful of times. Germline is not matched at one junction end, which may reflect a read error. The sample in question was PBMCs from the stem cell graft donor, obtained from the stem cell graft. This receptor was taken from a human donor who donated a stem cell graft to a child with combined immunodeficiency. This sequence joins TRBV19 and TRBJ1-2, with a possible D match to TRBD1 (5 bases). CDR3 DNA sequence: TGTGCCAGTAGTCCCCGGGGCAGGATAAATTCTGACTATGGCTACATCTTC. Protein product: CASSPRGRINSDYGYIF.